The next 25 T cell receptor beta chains were all read from a single sample in a study of control samples from healthy donors and cancer patients. Sequenced by immunoSEQ multiplex PCR; TCRdb stores in-frame clones only, minus some. Of under 130,000 clones listed, 85% to 90% are singletons. What was sequenced was PBMCs. The receptors were sampled from a man aged 55-75 years with lung cancer.

The chain couples TRBV5-6 to TRBJ2-1, with TRBD2 as a possible D gene (5 bases). Trimming took off 4 bases at V and 3 bases at J, with 14 bases between the two ends. The germline gives CDR1 SGHDT, CDR2 YYEEEE. The CDR3 is 15 amino acids. For the CDR3, the DNA is TGTGCCAGCAGCCAAATAGCGTTAAACTACAATGAGCAGTTCTTC. Protein product: CASSQIALNYNEQFF.

The V and J genes are TRBV5-1 and TRBJ1-4; D may be TRBD1 (6 bases). Germline V gene sequence: CDR1 SGHRS, CDR2 YFSETQ. V lost 1 base to trimming and J lost 5 bases, with 12 bases between them. This CDR3 region has 15 residues. The CDR3 loop is CASSLSGQINEKLFF. DNA for the CDR3: TGCGCCAGCAGCTTGTCAGGACAGATAAATGAAAAACTGTTTTTT.

The rearrangement uses TRBV5-1 and TRBJ1-6; 7 bases match TRBD1. Looked up from germline, CDR1 is SGHRS and CDR2 is YFSETQ. With V trimmed by 7 bases and J by 5 bases, 3 bases remained unmatched. The CDR3 loop spans 13 amino acids. In nucleotides, the CDR3 is TGCGCCAGCGGGGACAGAGATAATTCACCCCTCCACTTT. Translation: CASGDRDNSPLHF.

The chain links TRBV20-1 to TRBJ1-3; maybe TRBD1 (6 bases). V lost 4 bases to trimming and J lost 0 bases, with 13 bases between them. This CDR3 comprises 15 residues. Per the germline V gene, CDR1 is DFQATT and CDR2 is SNEGSKA (reference sequence). CDR3 sequence reads: CSATDRRHSGNTIYF. The CDR3 DNA reads as TGCAGTGCTACTGACAGGCGCCACTCTGGAAACACCATATATTTT.

V usage is TRBV6-4 and J usage is TRBJ2-4; D uncertain. The CDR3 extends over 13 amino acids. V was pared by 5 bases and J by 6 bases, with 11 bases between. Per germline, CDR1 MRHNA and CDR2 SNTAGT. In DNA, the CDR3 is TGTGCCAGCAGTTCCGGCGCAGGAAACATTCAGTACTTC. Amino acids: CASSSGAGNIQYF.

The chain couples TRBV3-1 (or the pseudogene TRBV3-2) to TRBJ2-7, with D possibly called TRBD1 or TRBD2 (5 bases each). CDR1 and CDR2 from the germline V gene are LGHDT and YNNKEL (reference sequence). The CDR3 consists of 14 residues. With 3 bases removed from V and 1 base from J, the gap between germline ends came to 10 bases. In nucleotides, the CDR3 is TGTGCCAGCAGCCATGAGGGGTGGTCCTACGAGCAGTACTTC. Its protein product is CASSHEGWSYEQYF.

This rearrangement joins TRBV4-1 to TRBJ2-4; 8 positions match TRBD2. The germline CDR1 and CDR2 sequences are MGHRA and YSYEKL. V lost 0 bases, J lost 4 bases, and 2 bases stayed unmatched. The CDR3 sequence is 15 residues long. The CDR3 DNA follows: TGCGCCAGCAGCCAAGATTCGGGGGGGAAAAACATTCAGTACTTC. Translated: CASSQDSGGKNIQYF.

The chain joins TRBV6-1 to TRBJ2-5; 8 bases fit TRBD2. The germline V gene has CDR1 MNHNS and CDR2 SASEGT. The length of the CDR3 is 15 residues. V dropped 3 bases and J dropped 3; count of bases not matched to a gene: 6. CDR3 sequence (DNA): TGTGCCAGCAGTGACGGCGCGGGGGGCAAAGAGACCCAGTACTTC. It specifies CASSDGAGGKETQYF.

The V gene is TRBV6-5, the J gene TRBJ1-5; D perhaps matches TRBD1 (5 bases). The CDR3 is 14 residues long. V was pared by 6 bases and J by 7 bases, with 16 bases between. Germline CDR1 reads MNHEY; CDR2 reads SVGAGI. CDR3 nucleotide sequence: TGTGCCAGCAGATCCCGGGGCGCGGGGCAGCCCCAGCATTTT. It specifies CASRSRGAGQPQHF.

The sample holds one count of this clone. The chain uses TRBV5-6 and TRBJ1-2; TRBD1 is a possible D gene (5 bases). Trimming left V 3 bases short and J 4 bases short, with 10 bases between. Germline lookup yields CDR1 SGHDT and CDR2 YYEEEE. This CDR3 region has 13 residues. CDR3 protein: CASSSGPSYGYTF. The DNA for the CDR3 is TGTGCCAGCAGCTCGGGACCGAGCTATGGCTACACCTTC. Drawing the rest from reference TRBV5-6 and TRBJ1-2, the complete variable domain is DAGVTQSPTHLIKTRGQQVTLRCSPKSGHDTVSWYQQALGQGPQFIFQYYEEEERQRGNFPDRFSGHQFPNYSSELNVNALLLGDSALYLCASSSGPSYGYTFGSGTRLTVV.

This clone was picked up a small number of times. V and J are TRBV5-1 and TRBJ2-1; the D is unclear. Trimming stripped 1 base from V and 0 bases from J, with 8 bases between. CDR1 is SGHRS, CDR2 YFSETQ, per germline. The CDR3 extends over 15 amino acids. The CDR3 coding sequence is TGCGCCAGCAGCTTGCTCTCCAGCTCCTACAATGAGCAGTTCTTC. Protein: CASSLLSSSYNEQFF. The full variable domain, its missing parts supplied by reference TRBV5-1 and TRBJ2-1, is KAGVTQTPRYLIKTRGQQVTLSCSPISGHRSVSWYQQTPGQGLQFLFEYFSETQRNKGNFPGRFSGRQFSNSRSEMNVSTLELGDSALYLCASSLLSSSYNEQFFGPGTRLTVL.

The chain is built from TRBV5-5 and TRBJ1-5; D is ambiguous. Trimming shortened V by 2 bases and J by 0 bases, and 9 bases separated the two germline ends. The germline CDR1 and CDR2 sequences are SGHKS and YYEKEE (reference sequence). CDR3 length: 15 residues. The CDR3 coding sequence is TGTGCCAGCAGCTTACTCGGAAATAGCAATCAGCCCCAGCATTTT. Translating it yields CASSLLGNSNQPQHF.

J is TRBJ1-3 and V is TRBV5-1; 9 bases are shared with TRBD1. This CDR3 is 15 amino acids long. The V and J ends lost 4 bases and 6 bases, in that order; junction bases with no gene match: 8. Germline V gene lookup returns CDR1 SGHRS and CDR2 YFSETQ. The CDR3 DNA reads TGCGCCAGCAGCAAGTCGACAGGGGGTAAAAACACCATATATTTT. Protein sequence: CASSKSTGGKNTIYF. The whole variable domain, filled in from reference TRBV5-1 and TRBJ1-3, reads KAGVTQTPRYLIKTRGQQVTLSCSPISGHRSVSWYQQTPGQGLQFLFEYFSETQRNKGNFPGRFSGRQFSNSRSEMNVSTLELGDSALYLCASSKSTGGKNTIYFGEGSWLTVV.

The rearrangement joins TRBV6-5 to TRBJ2-2; 8 positions match TRBD1. Germline CDR1 reads MNHEY; CDR2 reads SVGAGI. Trimming cost V 4 bases and J 5 bases; bases outside gene matches: 9. The CDR3 is 16 residues long. CDR3 nucleotides: TGTGCCAGCAGTTTGTCGACAGGGGCGGGTACCGGGGAGCTGTTTTTT. This encodes CASSLSTGAGTGELFF.

The CDR3 protein is CASSRQLVTGTGNEKLFF. CDR3 DNA sequence: TGCGCCAGCAGCCGACAATTAGTCACCGGGACAGGGAATGAAAAACTGTTTTTT. The chain combines TRBV5-1 with TRBJ1-4; 9 bases are shared with TRBD1. Trimming at V came to 4 bases and at J to 5 bases, leaving 15 bases not matched to a gene. This CDR3 has 18 amino acids. Germline assignment: CDR1 SGHRS and CDR2 YFSETQ. The variable domain in full, completed from reference TRBV5-1 and TRBJ1-4, reads KAGVTQTPRYLIKTRGQQVTLSCSPISGHRSVSWYQQTPGQGLQFLFEYFSETQRNKGNFPGRFSGRQFSNSRSEMNVSTLELGDSALYLCASSRQLVTGTGNEKLFFGSGTQLSVL.

This clone was detected only once. V usage is TRBV5-8 and J usage is TRBJ2-2; 8 bases match TRBD1. V dropped 4 bases and J dropped 6; count of bases not matched to a gene: 5. Germline V lookup: CDR1 SGHTS, CDR2 YDEGEE. This CDR3 is built from 14 residues. Written as DNA, the CDR3 is TGTGCCAGCAGCCACTGGACAGGGTCCGGGGAGCTGTTTTTT. It yields the protein CASSHWTGSGELFF.

The V gene is TRBV7-8, the J gene TRBJ2-7, with 7 nucleotides matching TRBD2. V trimming: 2 bases; J trimming: 3 bases; junction bases outside the gene matches: 10. This CDR3 has 16 residues. CDR1 and CDR2 from the germline V gene are SGHVS and FQNEAQ. DNA of the CDR3: TGTGCCAGCAGCTTATCCATTAGGGGAGGGGACTACGAGCAGTACTTC. Protein product: CASSLSIRGGDYEQYF.

The rearrangement uses TRBV10-3 and TRBJ2-5; tentative D call: TRBD2 (6 bases). This CDR3 is 13 amino acids long. From germline, CDR1 is ENHRY and CDR2 SYGVKD. V shed 4 bases and J shed 2 bases, with 8 bases lying between them. The CDR3 coding sequence is TGTGCCATCAGTGGTGGAGGGCAAGAGACCCAGTACTTC. It translates to CAISGGGQETQYF.

V gene TRBV19 combines with J gene TRBJ1-2; D remains unclear. The CDR3 covers 13 residues. Between the trimmed V and J ends, which lost 5 bases and 2 bases, there was a span of 9 bases. Germline V gene lookup returns CDR1 LNHDA and CDR2 SQIVND (reference sequence). The CDR3 is CASSSGVNYGYTF. The CDR3 coding sequence is TGTGCCAGTAGTTCTGGGGTAAACTATGGCTACACCTTC.

This clone was seen only once. V usage is TRBV30 and J usage is TRBJ1-2, with a tentative D call TRBD1 (5 bases). CDR1 is GTSNPN, CDR2 SVGIG, per germline (reference sequence). The ends were cut back, 4 bases at V and 4 bases at J, with 13 bases in the middle. This CDR3 comprises 13 residues. CDR3 DNA: TGTGCCTGGACTCAACAGGTGGGCTATGGCTACACCTTC. Translating gives CAWTQQVGYGYTF.

J is TRBJ2-5 and V is TRBV5-8; D call uncertain. Per germline, CDR1 SGHTS and CDR2 YDEGEE. The CDR3 loop spans 14 amino acids. V shed 4 bases and J shed 5 bases, with 15 bases lying between them. CDR3 in amino acids: CASSPSFSPETQYF. CDR3 coding DNA: TGTGCCAGCAGCCCATCTTTCAGTCCCGAGACCCAGTACTTC.

The chain has TRBV5-1 and TRBJ1-2, with TRBD1 as a possible D gene (5 bases). CDR3 length: 13 residues. Per the germline V gene, CDR1 is SGHRS and CDR2 is YFSETQ. V was cut by 4 bases and J by 4 bases, with 11 bases left in between. The DNA of the CDR3 is TGCGCCAGCAGCCTGGACACCGGCTATGGCTACACCTTC. It yields the protein CASSLDTGYGYTF.

The V call is TRBV4-1, the J call TRBJ1-6; 9 positions agree with TRBD1. The CDR3 spans 17 residues. Germline trimming cut 0 bases from V and 9 bases from J; bases unmatched to any gene: 9. Germline V gene sequence: CDR1 MGHRA, CDR2 YSYEKL. CDR3 bases: TGCGCCAGCAGCCAAGATAAAGAGGACAGGGGAAGTTCACCCCTCCACTTT. Encoded protein: CASSQDKEDRGSSPLHF.

This sequence joins TRBV10-3 and TRBJ1-1, with no clear D. Trimming cost V 3 bases and J 1 base, with 9 bases left between them. Germline values: CDR1 ENHRY, CDR2 SYGVKD. The CDR3 has 14 residues. CDR3 sequence (DNA): TGTGCCATCAGTGATCCCCCCGGGAACACTGAAGCTTTCTTT. Translation gives CAISDPPGNTEAFF.

V is TRBV7-3 and J is TRBJ2-6; 12 bases agree with TRBD1. V dropped 5 bases and J dropped 2; count of bases not matched to a gene: 4. Germline loops: CDR1 SGHTA, CDR2 FQGTGA. This CDR3 region has 17 residues. CDR3 in amino acids: CASSPGQGAAGANVLTF. The CDR3 DNA reads as TGTGCCAGCAGCCCGGGACAGGGGGCTGCTGGGGCCAACGTCCTGACTTTC.